This is a list of T cell receptor beta chains from one sample in a study of human T cells and chemical hapten exposure. TCRdb re-derived calls from the RACE reads in MiXCR, one entry per CDR3 protein. Among some 120,000 distinct CDR3 sequences listed, 9% to 13% were seen once. Sequenced material: whole blood, taken in connection with sensitization to the hapten diphenylcyclopropenone (DPC). These receptors came from a woman aged 50 to 60 with alopecia areata. Some clones in this sample may be carry-over from other donors' samples. Each CDR3 is given with its conserved first and last residue. A D gene is named only where the DNA matches it firmly. The size of a clone is reported for some rows only, either as once, few or many, or as a class for expanded clones.

>TRBV19|TRBD1|few|TRBJ1-2
TGTGCCAGTAGTTTCGACAGGGGTGGATATGGCTACACCTTC
CASSFDRGGYGYTF
>TRBV28|-|once|TRBJ1-1
TGTGCCAGCAGTTTAGGGGGGCTGAGAGCTTTCTTT
CASSLGGLRAFF
>TRBV5-1|-|-|TRBJ2-3
TGCGCCAGCAGCGTACCACCTGCGGATACGCAGTATTTT
CASSVPPADTQYF
>TRBV12-3/TRBV12-4|-|many|TRBJ2-7
TGTGCCAGCAGTTTCAGGTACTACGAGCAGTACTTC
CASSFRYYEQYF
>TRBV24-1|-|-|TRBJ1-5
TGTGCCACCAGTGATTTGGGTCCCAATCAGCCCCAGCATTTT
CATSDLGPNQPQHF
>TRBV7-8|-|-|TRBJ1-4
TGTGCCAGCAGCTTGGCGGCGCAGGTTAATGAAAAACTGTTTTTT
CASSLAAQVNEKLFF
>TRBV7-6|TRBD2|-|TRBJ2-2
TGTGCCAGCACCCTCGGGCGGGGGGGCGATGCTGCCGGGGAGCTGTTTTTT
CASTLGRGGDAAGELFF
>TRBV24-1|-|-|TRBJ2-3
TGTGCCACCTCCGATCCCGGACAGCGTAGCACAGATACGCAGTATTTT
CATSDPGQRSTDTQYF
>TRBV29-1|-|many|TRBJ1-5
TGCAGCGTTTATAGACAGCCCCAGCATTTT
CSVYRQPQHF
>TRBV7-9|TRBD1|many|TRBJ2-7
TGTGCCAGCAGCGCCCCGATGGGACAGGGGCAAGAGCAGTACTTC
CASSAPMGQGQEQYF
>TRBV7-8|TRBD1|few|TRBJ1-5
TGTGCCAGCAGCTTAGGTAGGACAGGGACTTCGCCCCAGCATTTT
CASSLGRTGTSPQHF
>TRBV5-1|-|many|TRBJ2-3
TGCGCCAGCAGCCTACACCGCGGGACAAGGGAGTCCGGGGGCACAGATACGCAGTATTTT
CASSLHRGTRESGGTDTQYF
>TRBV3-1|-|-|TRBJ2-5
TGTGCCAGCAGCCTCGGACTGTTCCAAGAGACCCAGTACTTC
CASSLGLFQETQYF
>TRBV5-8|-|few|TRBJ1-5
TGTGCCAGCAGCTTGTTCCTGCAGCCAACTTTAGATCAGCCCCAGCATTTT
CASSLFLQPTLDQPQHF
>TRBV28|-|few|TRBJ2-5
TGTGCCAGCAGTTTATCGCCCCCACAAGAGACCCAGTACTTC
CASSLSPPQETQYF
>TRBV12-3/TRBV12-4|-|-|TRBJ1-6
TGTGCCAGCAGTTTAAGGGGGGGGAATTCACCCCTCCACTTT
CASSLRGGNSPLHF
>TRBV6-5|-|many|TRBJ2-5
TGTGCCAGCAGTCGATCTCAGGGGACCCAAGAGACCCAGTACTTC
CASSRSQGTQETQYF
>TRBV4-1|-|few|TRBJ1-2
TGCGCCAGCAGCCCCGAGGGAGGGCTTACCTATGGCTACACCTTC
CASSPEGGLTYGYTF
>TRBV6-1|TRBD2|few|TRBJ2-1
TGTGCCAGCGGAGCCGCGGGGGTGTACAATGAGCAGTTCTTC
CASGAAGVYNEQFF
>TRBV19|-|many|TRBJ1-5
TGTGCCAGTAGTATTTGGACAGTAATGGGGTATAGGAGCAATCAGCCCCAGCATTTT
CASSIWTVMGYRSNQPQHF
>TRBV20-1|-|many|TRBJ2-1
TGCAGTGCTAGTCGTGGACATGAGCAGTTCTTC
CSASRGHEQFF
>TRBV6-2/TRBV6-3|-|-|TRBJ2-7
TGTGCCAGCAGCCCCGGATTTACGGCTAGAGAGCAGTACTTC
CASSPGFTAREQYF
>TRBV27|-|many|TRBJ1-2
TGTGCCAGCAGTTTATCGAGACAGCTGTATGGCTACACCTTC
CASSLSRQLYGYTF
>TRBV20-1|-|few|TRBJ2-2
TGCAGTGCCGACCGGGGATCCGGGGAGCTGTTTTTT
CSADRGSGELFF
>TRBV11-3|TRBD2|many|TRBJ2-2
TGTGCCAGCAGCTTGGGCGGGAGCACCGGGGAGCTGTTTTTT
CASSLGGSTGELFF
>TRBV5-1|-|-|TRBJ2-3
TGCGCCAGCAGCTTGGGATATGGGACAGATACGCAGTATTTT
CASSLGYGTDTQYF
>TRBV7-2|TRBD1|few|TRBJ1-5
TGTGCCAGCAGCTTAGGGACAGGGTACAATCAGCCCCAGCATTTT
CASSLGTGYNQPQHF
>TRBV29-1|TRBD1|-|TRBJ1-2
TGCAGCGTTGATGGGACAGGGGACTATGGCTACACCTTC
CSVDGTGDYGYTF
>TRBV29-1|-|many|TRBJ1-1
TGCAGCGCCTTAGGACCAGGGGACGGTTTATCGAACACTGAAGCTTTCTTT
CSALGPGDGLSNTEAFF
>TRBV7-9|TRBD2|many|TRBJ2-1
TGTGCCAGCAGCTTAACTAGCGGGGGGGCCCTCTGGGAGCAGTTCTTC
CASSLTSGGALWEQFF
>TRBV28|TRBD1|few|TRBJ2-1
TGTGCCAGCAGTTCGACAGGGACCCCTAATGAGCAGTTCTTC
CASSSTGTPNEQFF